These 6 T cell receptor beta chains were sequenced from one sample in a study of blood T cell repertoires in COVID-19. Assay used: immunoSEQ multiplex PCR; TCRdb lists only in-frame clones, some missing. The sample records approximately 300,000 clones, 85% to 90% being singletons. The source material was PBMCs or T cells enriched from blood (not recorded which). The receptor source for this set is a woman aged 18-35 years who had recovered from COVID-19.

J is TRBJ2-7 and V is TRBV11-2; TRBD1 aligns across 8 bases. The CDR3 length is 12 residues. Germline CDR1 SGHAT, CDR2 FQNNGV. Trimming took 5 bases from V and 6 from J; bases not matched to a gene: 3. CDR3 nucleotides: TGTGCCAGCAGCGTACAGGGGGGCGAGCAGTACTTC. Amino acids: CASSVQGGEQYF.

The gene calls are TRBV2 and TRBJ1-2; D unresolved. CDR1 is SNHLY and CDR2 is FYNNEI in the germline V gene. This CDR3 has 13 amino acids. V was shortened by 2 bases and J by 9 bases, with 13 bases between the two germline ends. This CDR3 is CASSENLPSSYTF. The CDR3 DNA follows: TGTGCCAGCAGTGAAAATCTACCCTCGAGCTACACCTTC.

CDR3: CASSYSRELIHEQYF. The CDR3 DNA sequence: TGTGCCAGCAGTTACTCCCGCGAGTTGATCCACGAGCAGTACTTC. The chain uses TRBV6-5 and TRBJ2-7; D gene uncertain. From germline, CDR1 is MNHEY and CDR2 SVGAGI. The CDR3 covers 15 residues. Trimming took off 0 bases at V and 5 bases at J, with 14 bases between the two ends.

The chain couples TRBV7-2 to TRBJ2-3, with TRBD1 identical over 8 bases. Germline V lookup: CDR1 SGHTA, CDR2 FQGNSA. CDR3 length: 16 residues. V shed 0 bases and J 7 bases; nucleotides not matched to a gene: 9. The CDR3 loop is CASSLAATGARNTQYF. CDR3 in DNA: TGTGCCAGCAGCTTAGCGGCGACAGGGGCGCGGAATACGCAGTATTTT.

The rearrangement links TRBV18 to TRBJ2-2, with 7 bases fitting TRBD1. With 3 bases clipped from V and 0 bases from J, the junction kept 4 bases outside the gene matches. This CDR3 comprises 16 residues. CDR1 and CDR2 (germline): KGHSH, LQKENI. This CDR3 is CASSPPGQPNTGELFF. CDR3 DNA: TGTGCCAGCTCACCTCCGGGACAGCCGAACACCGGGGAGCTGTTTTTT.

Here the CDR3 reads CATHQGAGEQYF. For the CDR3, the DNA is TGTGCCACTCATCAGGGGGCGGGAGAGCAGTACTTC. J is TRBJ2-7 and V is TRBV19; 8 bases are a match to TRBD1. V gave up 10 bases and J gave up 7 bases; unmatched junction bases: 9. The V gene's germline CDR1 is LNHDA and CDR2 SQIVND (reference sequence). This CDR3 has 12 amino acids.